The 15 T cell receptor beta chains below all came from one sample that was sequenced in a study of blood T cell repertoires in COVID-19. TCRdb's copy holds only in-frame clones and misses some; the assay was immunoSEQ multiplex PCR. The sample includes 150,000 to 180,000 clones, about 89% of them seen just once. The sample was peripheral blood. Receptor source: a man aged 50 or older with acute or convalescent COVID-19.

This chain links TRBV2 with TRBJ1-5, with D possibly TRBD1 on 6 matching bases. The CDR3 has 13 amino acids. Germline V CDR1 and CDR2: SNHLY, FYNNEI. Trimming removed 10 bases from V and 7 bases from J, with 17 bases in between. The CDR3 DNA follows: TGTGCCACCGGGGCTGGGGGCGGCCAGCCCCAGCATTTT. As protein: CATGAGGGQPQHF.

J is TRBJ1-5 and V is TRBV3-1 (or the pseudogene TRBV3-2); D is undetermined. This CDR3 comprises 15 residues. V was cut by 0 bases and J by 3 bases, with 9 bases left in between. Germline values: CDR1 LGHDT, CDR2 YNNKEL (reference sequence). The CDR3: CASSQDGRFNQPQHF. CDR3 nucleotide sequence: TGTGCCAGCAGCCAAGATGGGAGATTCAATCAGCCCCAGCATTTT.

This chain links TRBV18 with TRBJ2-7; a weak D match, TRBD1 (6 bases). Per germline, CDR1 KGHSH and CDR2 LQKENI. V lost 5 bases and J 4 bases, leaving 9 bases between the germline ends. CDR3 length equals 12 residues. The CDR3 loop reads CASSSQGYEQYF. CDR3 nucleotides: TGTGCCAGCTCATCCCAGGGGTACGAGCAGTACTTC.

The chain is built from TRBV28 and TRBJ2-7; 11 nucleotides align to TRBD2. The CDR3 sequence is 15 residues long. V lost 5 bases to trimming and J lost 3 bases; unmatched junction nucleotides: 6. The germline CDR1 and CDR2 sequences are MDHEN and SYDVKM. CDR3 protein: CASSISGGALYEQYV. The CDR3 bases are TGTGCCAGCAGTATTAGCGGGGGGGCCCTCTACGAGCAGTACGTC.

The chain employs TRBV28 and TRBJ2-1; 10 bases fit TRBD2. CDR3 length equals 16 residues. V shed 6 bases and J 4 bases; nucleotides not matched to a gene: 9. Looked up from germline, CDR1 is MDHEN and CDR2 is SYDVKM. This CDR3 reads CASSPGTSVGYNEQFF. The CDR3 DNA is TGTGCCAGCAGCCCCGGGACTAGCGTTGGGTACAATGAGCAGTTCTTC.

This chain connects TRBV19 to TRBJ1-5, with 11 bases fitting TRBD1. After removal of 7 bases from V and 5 bases from J, the junction contained 1 base not matched to a gene. Per the germline V gene, CDR1 is LNHDA and CDR2 is SQIVND (reference sequence). The CDR3 spans 13 residues. The CDR3 bases are TGTGCCAGTACGGGACAGGGGGATCAGCCCCAGCATTTT. This codes for CASTGQGDQPQHF.

This chain joins TRBV7-3 and TRBJ2-5; possible D gene TRBD2, 5 bases. The CDR3 spans 15 residues. The germline gives CDR1 SGHTA, CDR2 FQGTGA. V was cut by 2 bases and J by 1 base, with 11 bases left in between. Here the CDR3 reads CASSLVGSAQETQYF. CDR3 bases: TGTGCCAGCAGCTTAGTTGGGAGCGCCCAAGAGACCCAGTACTTC.

This rearrangement joins TRBV5-6 to TRBJ2-5, with D perhaps TRBD1 (5 bases). Germline V gene sequence: CDR1 SGHDT, CDR2 YYEEEE. The V end lost 2 bases, the J end lost 5 bases, and 10 bases lay between the germline ends. The CDR3 loop spans 13 amino acids. The CDR3: CASSFRVRETQYF. Here the CDR3 DNA reads TGTGCCAGCAGCTTCAGGGTAAGGGAGACCCAGTACTTC.

The J gene is TRBJ2-1, the V gene TRBV3-1 (or the pseudogene TRBV3-2), with TRBD2 identical over 15 bases. V was clipped by 2 bases and J by 7 bases; unmatched bases: 3. Germline-derived CDR1 and CDR2 are LGHDT and YNNKEL (reference sequence). The length of the CDR3 is 16 residues. The CDR3 DNA follows: TGTGCCAGCAGCCAACTAGGACTAGCGGGAGGGAATGAGCAGTTCTTC. Translation gives CASSQLGLAGGNEQFF.

J is TRBJ1-1 and V is TRBV3-1 (or the pseudogene TRBV3-2); TRBD1 matches at 7 bases. Germline V gives CDR1 LGHDT, CDR2 YNNKEL (reference sequence). This CDR3 has 15 amino acids. V lost 4 bases to trimming and J lost 0 bases; unmatched junction nucleotides: 5. CDR3 sequence (DNA): TGTGCCAGCAGCCCGTCGGACAGGATGAACACTGAAGCTTTCTTT. Its protein product is CASSPSDRMNTEAFF.

The chain combines TRBV9 with TRBJ2-1; no definite D call. Trimming took 3 bases from V and 0 from J, leaving 13 bases between them. This CDR3 has 16 residues. CDR1 and CDR2 from the germline V gene are SGDLS and YYNGEE. The CDR3 DNA sequence: TGTGCCAGCAGCGAAACCGGGTATAGCTCCTACAATGAGCAGTTCTTC. The encoded protein is CASSETGYSSYNEQFF. The variable domain in full, completed from reference TRBV9 and TRBJ2-1, reads DSGVTQTPKHLITATGQRVTLRCSPRSGDLSVYWYQQSLDQGLQFLIQYYNGEERAKGNILERFSAQQFPDLHSELNLSSLELGDSALYFCASSETGYSSYNEQFFGPGTRLTVL.

This clone has just one count. The chain joins TRBV15 to TRBJ2-1, with 8 bases fitting TRBD2. The CDR3 has 14 amino acids. Germline lookup yields CDR1 LNHNV and CDR2 YYDKDF (reference sequence). V shed 0 bases, J shed 16 bases, and the junction held 11 bases outside the gene matches. The CDR3 sequence is CATSRDLAGPFHFF. Written as DNA, the CDR3 is TGTGCCACCAGCAGAGATTTAGCGGGGCCCTTCCATTTCTTC.

The V gene is TRBV3-1 (or the pseudogene TRBV3-2), the J gene TRBJ2-3; no clear D gene. Germline CDR1 is LGHDT and CDR2 is YNNKEL (reference sequence). Trimming left V 2 bases short and J 0 bases short, with 6 bases between. This CDR3 region has 14 residues. CDR3 coding DNA: TGTGCCAGCAGCCAATCGACTAGCACAGATACGCAGTATTTT. It is translated as CASSQSTSTDTQYF.

CDR3 nucleotides: TGTGCCAGCTCACCGGATAGACAGGGGGCTGGTGGGGCCAACGTCCTGACTTTC. It is translated as CASSPDRQGAGGANVLTF. This chain connects TRBV18 to TRBJ2-6; 10 bases fit TRBD1. The J segment lost 3 bases and the V segment lost 3 bases, leaving 8 bases of the junction unmatched. This CDR3 comprises 18 residues. Germline-derived CDR1 and CDR2 are KGHSH and LQKENI.

The rearrangement links TRBV7-6 to TRBJ1-3, with 7 bases that match TRBD1. The CDR3 contains 16 residues. J lost 1 base, V lost 1 base, and 4 bases had no gene match. Germline values: CDR1 SGHVS, CDR2 FNYEAQ. The CDR3: CASSLGDRASGNTIYF. The CDR3, as DNA: TGTGCCAGCAGCTTAGGAGACAGGGCGTCTGGAAACACCATATATTTT. Based on the CDR3 plus reference TRBV7-6 and TRBJ1-3, the full variable domain is GAGVSQSPRYKVTKRGQDVALRCDPISGHVSLYWYRQALGQGPEFLTYFNYEAQQDKSGLPNDRFSAERPEGSISTLTIQRTEQRDSAMYRCASSLGDRASGNTIYFGEGSWLTVV.